This is a list of T cell receptor beta chains from one sample in a study of CD8 T cells in Susac syndrome. TCRdb ran MiXCR on the immunoSEQ multiplex PCR reads and lists one entry per CDR3 protein. Altogether approximately 190,000 distinct CDR3 sequences are present, roughly 92% being singletons, with the ten largest covering 0.1%. Sequenced input: CD4+ T cells from PBMCs. These TCRs come from a human donor in good health. The CDR3 runs from the conserved cysteine through the conserved F or W. The D gene is left open where the match is weak. A clone size is listed for some rows: how often the clone was seen (once, few, many), or a class if it is expanded.

j_call,clone_size,v_call,d_call,cdr3_nt,cdr3_aa
TRBJ2-3,few,TRBV5-1,TRBD2,TGCGCCAGCAGCTTGCGAACTAGCGGGAGCACAGATACGCAGTATTTT,CASSLRTSGSTDTQYF
TRBJ1-2,NA,TRBV12-3/TRBV12-4,NA,TGTGCCAGCAGTCTACAGCGGTTCTATGGCTACACCTTC,CASSLQRFYGYTF
TRBJ1-2,NA,TRBV30,NA,TGTGCCTGGAGTTTACGGAATGGCTACACCTTC,CAWSLRNGYTF
TRBJ1-6,NA,TRBV28,NA,TGTGCCAGCAGACTTGGGACAACCAGTAATAGGAATTCACCCCTCCACTTT,CASRLGTTSNRNSPLHF
TRBJ2-3,once,TRBV9,TRBD1,TGTGCCAGCAGCGTAGGACAGGGAATAACAGATACGCAGTATTTT,CASSVGQGITDTQYF
TRBJ1-2,NA,TRBV7-2,NA,TGTGCCAGCAGCTTAGGGGGTTCAGACTATGGCTACACCTTC,CASSLGGSDYGYTF
TRBJ2-3,NA,TRBV5-1,TRBD2,TGCGCCAGCAGCCACCTAGCGGAGCCCACAGATACGCAGTATTTT,CASSHLAEPTDTQYF
TRBJ2-5,NA,TRBV20-1,NA,TGCAGTGCTCCCTTTAGTGGGTCGAGGGGGACCCAGTACTTC,CSAPFSGSRGTQYF
TRBJ2-3,NA,TRBV5-6,NA,TGTGCCAGCAGTCCGATGGGGGCTGATACGCAGTATTTT,CASSPMGADTQYF
TRBJ1-1,NA,TRBV21-1,NA,TGTGCCATTGGACTCGACACTGAAGCTTTCTTT,CAIGLDTEAFF
TRBJ2-4,NA,TRBV6-6,NA,TGTGCCAGCTGCGACCTAGCCAAAAACATTCAGTACTTC,CASCDLAKNIQYF
TRBJ2-3,NA,TRBV3-1,TRBD1,TGTGCCAGCAGCCTATCGGACAGGGGCGTAGATACGCAGTATTTT,CASSLSDRGVDTQYF
TRBJ2-5,NA,TRBV7-8,TRBD1,TGTGCCAGCATCGACAGGGTGGAGACCCAGTACTTC,CASIDRVETQYF
TRBJ2-1,NA,TRBV7-2,NA,TGTGCCAGCAGCTCCATACCCGCGGGACTCCACTACAATGAGCAGTTCTTC,CASSSIPAGLHYNEQFF
TRBJ2-7,NA,TRBV12-3/TRBV12-4,NA,TGTGCCAGCAGTATCGACAGCTCCTACGAGCAGTACTTC,CASSIDSSYEQYF
TRBJ1-5,NA,TRBV6-1,TRBD1,TGTGCCAGCAGTGACCGGGACAGGGGGTCCCAGCATTTT,CASSDRDRGSQHF
TRBJ1-1,NA,TRBV10-3,TRBD1,TGTGCCATCAGGGACGCGGACAGGACGAACACTGAAGCTTTCTTT,CAIRDADRTNTEAFF
TRBJ2-3,NA,TRBV5-1,TRBD2,TGCGCCAGCAGCTTGTTTATGGGGCGGGGGGGTCAAGATACGCAGTATTTT,CASSLFMGRGGQDTQYF
TRBJ2-7,once,TRBV18,NA,TGTGCCAGCTCTGTAATTCTAGTCACCTCCTACGAGCAGTACTTC,CASSVILVTSYEQYF
TRBJ2-4,NA,TRBV24-1,NA,TGTGCCACCAGTGATACTACCCCCCCAGGAGCCAAAAACATTCAGTACTTC,CATSDTTPPGAKNIQYF
TRBJ1-1,NA,TRBV6-5,NA,TGTGCCAGCAGCCCACCGGGATATAACACTGAAGCTTTCTTT,CASSPPGYNTEAFF
TRBJ1-2,NA,TRBV14,NA,TGTGCCACCAGCCGGAAGCAGGCCTATGGCTACACCTTC,CATSRKQAYGYTF
TRBJ2-5,NA,TRBV5-7,TRBD2,TGTGCCAGCAGCGAGCGGTTCCCGGGAGGGGAGACCCAGTACTTC,CASSERFPGGETQYF
TRBJ1-2,NA,TRBV6-1,NA,TGTGCCAGCAGACTTAGATCGGGTCAGGGATGGAACTTGGGTGGCTACACCTTC,CASRLRSGQGWNLGGYTF
TRBJ1-2,NA,TRBV7-2,NA,TGTGCCAGCAGCTTAGCGACTGCCTTCGGCTACACCTTC,CASSLATAFGYTF
TRBJ2-1,NA,TRBV4-2,NA,TGTGCCAGCAGCCAAGAACGGACGGCCCCCTACAATGAGCAGTTCTTC,CASSQERTAPYNEQFF
TRBJ1-4,NA,TRBV29-1,NA,TGCAGCGTTGCAACTGGGGGAAAACTGTTTTTT,CSVATGGKLFF